This T cell receptor (beta chain) was identified in a study of cytomegalovirus exposure and HLA in healthy donors (dated by TCRdb to the late 2010s). Concerning the study at large: In an earlier analysis of 587 of the donors, around 290 Gb of sequence data and roughly 100 million unique TCR beta sequences from 180 million or so T cells were reported. About 300 gigabases of sequencing data and approximately 85 million unique TCR sequences were included in an early release covering around 650 HLA-typed donors. Of the roughly 400 genotyped donors, less than 85% were placed in the genetic ancestry cluster associated with self-reported Caucasian donors. The study aimed to test whether cataloging public T cell receptors could reveal signatures of past pathogen exposure. The T cell repertoires of 666 subjects were profiled by immunosequencing and related to cytomegalovirus serostatus. In addition to the first cohort of 650 to 800 subjects, a separate validation cohort of around 110 different subjects was used. High-throughput TCR immunosequencing, statistical association of individual TCRs with disease status, and machine learning were combined to predict cytomegalovirus infection status. In a later analysis, previously published TCR beta repertoires from fewer than 750 donors were re-analyzed and high-resolution HLA genotyping was added so that TCR occurrence patterns could be studied. Rather than drawing on any new phenotypic data, the later analysis identified candidate immune exposures from TCR beta sequences and the way those sequences occurred across donors. An earlier analysis of several hundred of the donors applied high-throughput TCR beta sequencing to assess whether each TCR beta V gene segment acted as functional or pseudogenic. Alongside the repertoire data, information on donor age, sex, ethnicity and CMV serostatus was compiled. A later genetic analysis took genome-wide SNP genotypes for about three fifths of the 666 donors and used that subset as a discovery cohort. Every repertoire in the discovery cohort had been generated on one and the same sequencing platform. HLA typing covered class I and class II loci at four-digit resolution. Typing coverage differed by locus: A, B, C, DRB1 and DQB1 were typed in about 620-640 donors, DQA1 in 500 to 550, DPA1 in approximately 610, and DPB1 in just under 490. A handful of DR-DQ haplotypes were handled as single units for association and clustering because linkage in the cohort was strong. On average, 235,054 unique TCR beta nucleotide sequences were sequenced per donor among fewer than 500 genotyped donors of the cohort, with roughly 18% of those sequences being non-productive.

The library was made by the immunoSEQ multiplex PCR assay. For the multiplex PCR, a mixture combining 60 forward primers for TCR Vbeta segments and 13 reverse primers for TCR Jbeta segments was used. The CDR3 region of rearranged TCR beta genes was amplified from genomic DNA with a multiplex PCR assay. Amplified TCR beta libraries were sequenced as 87-base-pair reads on the Illumina HiSeq System. The authors' analysis ran thus. A later analysis counted approximately 76 million unique TCR beta chains across the approximately 700 repertoires, and 10 million to 12 million of these chains were shared by at least two donors. A nearest-neighbor algorithm error-corrected the raw reads and collapsed the reads into unique sequences, merging closely related sequences to remove PCR and sequencing errors. Alignment of CDR3 sequences to IMGT reference sequences was used to assign V, D and J gene segments. For a sequence to be retained, a match of at least six nucleotides was required to both a V gene segment and a J gene segment. Rearrangements were called productive when the CDR3 lacked stop codons and stayed in frame with V and J; all others were non-productive. Following IMGT convention, CDR3 was defined as the stretch from the second conserved V-encoded cysteine to the conserved J-encoded phenylalanine. The earlier analysis of some 580 of the donors excluded any sequence lacking an unambiguous match to a single V gene segment. In an earlier analysis of 587 of the donors, V segments were called functional above 56.7% productive rearrangements and were called segregating when the between-donor standard deviation exceeded 5%. To diagnose cytomegalovirus status from the catalog of TCR beta chain sequences, a statistical classification framework was built. In a later analysis, V and J genes were assigned by comparing TCR nucleotide sequences against IMGT/GENE-DB human TR gene sequences. The TCRdist pipeline was used in a later analysis to assign CDR3 sequences and most-parsimonious VDJ recombination scenarios. A later analysis defined each TCR beta chain by its CDR3 amino acid sequence plus V-gene family, and excluded reads lacking a unique V-gene family. A later analysis removed nearly 600 highly shared, low-generation-probability nucleotide sequences to deal with suspected cross-contamination and a sequencing artifact. In a later analysis, a clonal expansion index was calculated for each public chain from normalized within-repertoire ranks of inferred template counts. Generation probabilities in a later analysis came from a VDJ recombination model fitted to out-of-frame rearrangements, and those results were checked against IGoR. A later analysis scored TCR-TCR, TCR-HLA and TCR-CMV co-occurrence with hypergeometric tests, applying a repertoire-size bias correction to TCR pairs. False discovery rates were estimated in a later analysis by permuting HLA or CMV assignments 20 times. In a later analysis, co-occurring TCRs were grouped with DBSCAN, and TCRdist sequence similarity was added when clustering was performed within HLA-allele-positive subsets. For co-occurrence clustering, repertoires with fewer than 30,000 or more than 120,000 public chains were excluded, along with roughly 5 repertoires with anomalous nucleotide sharing. TCRdb provides this immuneACCESS table in a form limited to in-frame rearrangements. Some clones are lacking; in checked studies, under half of them reflect an unresolved V gene, and why the rest are absent is not known. Clonal size and the V and J genes are those of that table, whereas D and trimming came from the DNA. Here the sample has under 150,000 clones; approximately 80% occur a single time. Of the sample, roughly 4% is held by the ten largest clones.

The full study reports these points: Because HLA typing was unavailable for some donors at each locus, only the typed subset was used in association tests. The authors suggested that the approach could potentially be generalized to other disease states and immunological phenotypes. A later genetic analysis reported fewer N-insertions in productive TCRs among donors in an Asian-associated ancestry cluster than the roughly 620-donor mean. Seventeen rarely observed V segments, including chromosome 9 orphons, were excluded from the earlier analysis of some 590 of the donors because counts were too low. At a false discovery rate of 0.05, a later analysis linked fewer than 20,000 TCR beta sequences to specific HLA alleles. Immune exposure information for the cohort was limited to CMV serostatus. Broadly in line with IMGT annotations, most TCR beta V segments showed up in productive rearrangements about 87% or about 30% of the time in an earlier analysis of several hundred of the donors. In a later analysis, most CMV-associated TCR beta chains were found to appear HLA-restricted, with HLA associations seemingly driven largely by CMV exposure. The classifier was reported to diagnose cytomegalovirus status with high specificity and sensitivity in both the original cohort and the validation cohort. A cluster of highly shared sequence variants was judged likely to be a technical artifact of the sequencing pipeline. Most TCR sequences were seen in very few donors, while some public TCRs were found in many individuals. When HLA alleles, especially DR and DQ, strongly co-occurred, attributing TCR associations to individual alleles was difficult. A further reported finding was that TCR beta sequences accurately predicted the HLA-A and HLA-B alleles for most subjects in the first cohort. A later analysis reported that several top co-occurrence clusters appeared linked to parvovirus B19, influenza, CMV and Epstein-Barr virus. Because the 87-base-pair reads could not distinguish some IMGT-functional V segments, including TRBV6-2 and TRBV6-3, those segments were excluded. The study gave a list of about 170 TCR beta chains associated with cytomegalovirus. A later genetic analysis associated a missense DCLRE1C variant with V-gene and J-gene trimming of TCR beta chains, and an independent cohort replicated the association. The cohort was sequenced for TCR beta chains only, and without alpha or paired-chain data the features that could be detected were limited. In vitro tests confirmed that a few of the cytomegalovirus-associated TCR beta chains recognize cytomegalovirus antigens. In a later analysis, HLA-associated TCR beta chains showed more clonal expansion and lower generation probabilities than non-associated chains that were equally common. In a later analysis, TCR association rates were found to vary across HLA loci, with the most associated TCRs seen for DRB1 alleles and the fewest for HLA-C alleles. Correlated functional status among segregating V segments might be attributable to linkage disequilibrium, but an unknown experimental factor could not be ruled out. Presence/absence analyses assumed roughly uniform sequencing depth across donors, an assumption that may not hold.

Deletion took 4 bases off V and 0 bases off J, with a span of 10 bases between the germline ends. Spanning cysteine to phenylalanine, the CDR3 consists of 15 amino acids. Kept here is only the CDR3 DNA, which spans 45 bases and is read in frame from base 1. The germline V gene supplies CDR1 SGHVS and CDR2 FQNEAQ. Remarks on this clone: Its cognate antigen has yet to be identified. Base qualities are not at hand, and no much larger clone is one base apart.

The cohort was made up of approximately 700 healthy bone marrow donors. At the time of sampling, all cohort members were nominally healthy, though unrecorded immune exposures were likely present. The donor tested CMV seronegative and was one of the 352 seronegative cohort members. Each donor provided a peripheral blood sample, and peripheral blood mononuclear cells were used for TCR beta sequencing. The Qiagen DNeasy Blood Extraction Kit was used to extract genomic DNA from the blood cell samples. The sequence came from a woman in her 40s in good health and CMV-seronegative. Rearrangement joined TRBV7-8 to TRBJ2-1; TRBD2 could be the D gene, as 5 bases match. Specimen: PBMCs. CDR3 reads: CASSWTGSSYNEQFF. The nucleotide sequence reads as follows: TGTGCCAGCAGCTGGACTGGTAGCTCCTACAATGAGCAGTTCTTC.